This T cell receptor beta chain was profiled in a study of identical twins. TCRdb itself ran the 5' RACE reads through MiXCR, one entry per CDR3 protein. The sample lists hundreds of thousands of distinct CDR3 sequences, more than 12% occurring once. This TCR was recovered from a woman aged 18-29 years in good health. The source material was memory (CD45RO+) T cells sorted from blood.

The CDR3 bases are TGTGCCAGCAGCCCTAGCGGGGACCCCTACAATGAGCAGTTCTTC. It codes for CASSPSGDPYNEQFF. The chain joins TRBV7-6 to TRBJ2-1, with 9 bases fitting TRBD2. V was pared by 5 bases and J by 2 bases, with 4 bases of the junction left unmatched. The CDR3 sequence is 15 residues long. Germline V gene lookup returns CDR1 SGHVS and CDR2 FNYEAQ.